This is a list of T cell receptor beta chains from one sample in a study of T cells in localized non-small cell lung cancer. Some clones are missing from TCRdb's copy, which holds only in-frame ones; the method was immunoSEQ multiplex PCR. The table shows tens of thousands of clones, with roughly 89% occurring only once. This material consisted of peripheral blood, taken before any cancer treatment. All receptors derive from a man aged 35-75 years with stage I squamous cell lung carcinoma. The CDR3 runs from the conserved cysteine through the conserved F or W. A D gene is named only where the DNA matches it firmly.

V | D | CDR3
TRBV5-1 | TRBD1 | CASSPGQGSSNQPQHF
TRBV10-3 | NA | CAISEQGKNSPLHF
TRBV5-8 | NA | CASSLGQRAGELFF
TRBV7-9 | NA | CASSLVNAEAFF
TRBV2 | TRBD1 | CASIRYRWTGQANYGYTF
TRBV7-3 | NA | CASSSDGGIGSPLHF
TRBV7-9 | TRBD1 | CASSTGQGSYEQYF
TRBV5-8 | TRBD2 | CASSLASLAGAHEQYF
TRBV18 | NA | CASSPSRGGSEKLFF
TRBV7-8 | TRBD2 | CASSLRGRTGGNTGELFF
TRBV13 | NA | CASSLGLSRTEAFF
TRBV4-1 | NA | CASSQDAASSYEQYF
TRBV4-3 | NA | CASSQGKSLYGYTF
TRBV6-5 | TRBD1 | CASSRGQGLNTEAFF
TRBV10-3 | NA | CAINRDRNSPLHF